The 25 T cell receptor beta chains presented below share a single source sample, sequenced in a study of early T cells in non-severe SARS-CoV-2 infection (dated by TCRdb to the early 2020s). The receptor library was made with 5' RACE. The instrument was a NextSeq 500. TCRdb reprocessed the public reads (quality trimming at Q25 with fastp, clone calling with MiXCR) and kept in-frame beta chains. Entries are consolidated by CDR3 protein sequence, retaining the most common genes and DNA. This sample comprises under 45,000 distinct CDR3 sequences, roughly 8% of them detected only once. Over 10% of the sample goes to the ten largest clones. The specimen was whole blood, collected at baseline. The source is an adult who was a healthcare worker with PCR-confirmed SARS-CoV-2 infection or an uninfected control (not recorded which).

Comments on this clonotype: Being one base from a much bigger clone, this may be a read error. The chain joins TRBV4-1 to TRBJ1-2; tentative D call: TRBD1 (6 bases). V was trimmed by 2 bases and J by 8 bases, leaving 18 bases between them. Germline loops: CDR1 MGHRA, CDR2 YSYEKL. The length of the CDR3 is 15 residues. The CDR3 coding sequence is TGCGCCAGCAGCCAACCGGAACAGGGCTTTGGAGGCTACACCTTC. Encoded protein: CASSQPEQGFGGYTF.

J is TRBJ1-5 and V is TRBV6-2 or TRBV6-3; D remains unclear. This CDR3 spans 16 amino acids. V lost 7 bases, J lost 0 bases, and 16 bases lay in between. Looked up from germline, CDR1 is MNHEY and CDR2 is SVGEGT. The CDR3 DNA reads TGTGCCAGCACCACGGGCCGTGGGAATAGCAATCAGCCCCAGCATTTT. Its protein is CASTTGRGNSNQPQHF.

This clonotype was picked up many times. This chain joins TRBV12-3 or TRBV12-4 and TRBJ1-1, with D possibly TRBD1 on 6 matching bases. The V end was cut by 6 bases, the J end by 1 base, with 15 bases between. The CDR3 is 15 residues long. CDR3 DNA: TGTGCCAGCAGCACCAGGCAGGGGTGGAACACTGAAGCTTTCTTT. This codes for CASSTRQGWNTEAFF.

This clonotype was seen a handful of times. The chain carries TRBV10-2 and TRBJ2-7; TRBD2 matches 8 bases. The CDR3 extends over 15 amino acids. Looked up from germline, CDR1 is WSHSY and CDR2 is SAAADI. The V gene end was trimmed by 8 bases and the J gene end by 0 bases; junction bases not matched to a gene: 9. The CDR3: CASGTGGASSYEQYF. The CDR3, as DNA: TGCGCCAGCGGGACCGGGGGGGCCAGCTCCTACGAGCAGTACTTC.

The table lists this clonotype with many counts. This chain links TRBV19 with TRBJ2-1; D perhaps matches TRBD2 (6 bases). The CDR3 spans 15 residues. The ends were cut back, 3 bases at V and 3 bases at J, with 12 bases in the middle. In germline, CDR1 is LNHDA, CDR2 SQIVND (reference sequence). This chain's CDR3 is CASSIRGEVYNEQFF. The CDR3 nucleotides read TGTGCCAGTAGTATTAGAGGGGAGGTCTACAATGAGCAGTTCTTC.

The chain uses TRBV7-9 and TRBJ1-1; 8 nucleotides agree with TRBD1. V was clipped by 4 bases and J by 0 bases; unmatched bases: 10. Germline CDR1 SEHNR, CDR2 FQNEAQ (reference sequence). The CDR3 has 17 residues. The CDR3 DNA reads TGTGCCAGCAGCTCTACCCGGGACAGGCATCTGAACACTGAAGCTTTCTTT. Protein sequence: CASSSTRDRHLNTEAFF.

A few counts support this clonotype. The rearrangement links TRBV3-1 to TRBJ2-7; 10 bases are a match to TRBD2. The CDR3 extends over 14 amino acids. Germline V CDR1 and CDR2: LGHDT, YNNKEL (reference sequence). With V trimmed by 6 bases and J by 2 bases, 4 bases remained unmatched. CDR3 protein: CASSSSGGTYEQYF. CDR3 nucleotide sequence: TGTGCCAGCAGTAGTAGCGGGGGGACCTACGAGCAGTACTTC.

There are a few counts of this clonotype. CDR3 sequence: CASSLGQAPTDTQYF. The CDR3, as DNA: TGTGCCAGCAGTTTAGGACAGGCCCCCACAGATACGCAGTATTTT. The chain combines TRBV12-3 or TRBV12-4 with TRBJ2-3, with a tentative D call TRBD1 (6 bases). This CDR3 contains 15 residues. Between the trimmed V and J ends, which lost 1 base and 2 bases, there was a span of 10 bases.

The chain recombines TRBV21-1 with TRBJ2-3; TRBD2, as called in the table, went unchecked against the DNA. TRBV21-1 is an annotated pseudogene. The CDR3 has 12 residues. The CDR3 here is CASIPAGTREYF. CDR3 nucleotide sequence: TGTGCCAGCATTCCTGCCGGGACTAGGGAGTATTTT.

In this sample, this clonotype turned up many times. This chain uses TRBV3-1 with TRBJ2-1; 8 bases line up with TRBD2. From germline, CDR1 is LGHDT and CDR2 YNNKEL (reference sequence). V gave up 5 bases and J gave up 14 bases; unmatched junction bases: 11. This CDR3 region has 13 residues. The CDR3 reads CASSFLAGDLEFF. DNA of the CDR3: TGTGCCAGCAGCTTCCTAGCGGGCGACCTCGAGTTCTTC.

In its sample, this clonotype was seen many times. This chain connects TRBV18 to TRBJ2-3; D is perhaps TRBD2 (5 bases). CDR1 is KGHSH and CDR2 is LQKENI in the germline V gene. With 3 bases removed from V and 3 bases from J, the gap between germline ends came to 22 bases. This CDR3 contains 18 residues. The CDR3, as DNA: TGTGCCAGCTCACCGACCAGTAGCTCCGGGATTCGTACAGATACGCAGTATTTT. Translating gives CASSPTSSSGIRTDTQYF.

This clonotype has ten or more counts. The chain recombines TRBV7-9 with TRBJ2-7, with D possibly TRBD1 on 6 matching bases. This CDR3 region has 15 residues. Germline values: CDR1 SEHNR, CDR2 FQNEAQ (reference sequence). V lost 0 bases and J lost 7, with 16 bases in between. Here the CDR3 DNA reads TGTGCCAGCAGCTTAGCTGCAGGGGATACGGGTGAGCAGTACTTC. Residues: CASSLAAGDTGEQYF.

The rearrangement joins TRBV24-1 to TRBJ2-2; possibly TRBD1 for D (6 bases). Trimming took off 7 bases at V and 3 bases at J, with 14 bases between the two ends. The CDR3 extends over 15 amino acids. Germline values: CDR1 KGHDR, CDR2 SFDVKD. DNA for the CDR3: TGTGCCACCAGAAATGGACAGATGCACACCGGGGAGCTGTTTTTT. Translating it yields CATRNGQMHTGELFF.

The table lists this clonotype with many counts. The chain employs TRBV6-2 or TRBV6-3 and TRBJ2-4; 8 bases agree with TRBD1. Germline assignment: CDR1 MNHEY and CDR2 SVGEGT. CDR3 length equals 17 residues. V was pared by 5 bases and J by 0 bases, with 9 bases of the junction left unmatched. CDR3 coding DNA: TGTGCCAGCAGTCACAGGGGGGCTCCTCTAGCCAAAAACATTCAGTACTTC. The encoded protein is CASSHRGAPLAKNIQYF.

This clonotype has ten or more counts. This chain joins TRBV2 and TRBJ2-5; D unresolved. The V gene lost 6 bases and the J gene lost 4 bases, with 15 bases spanning the gap. CDR3 size: 14 residues. Per germline, CDR1 SNHLY and CDR2 FYNNEI. The CDR3 loop is CASSVWGNGETQYF. The CDR3 DNA reads as TGTGCCAGCAGCGTCTGGGGTAATGGAGAGACCCAGTACTTC.

This clonotype has a handful of counts. The gene calls are TRBV6-4 and TRBJ2-1, with 7 bases that match TRBD2. The CDR3 has 15 amino acids. Germline lookup yields CDR1 MRHNA and CDR2 SNTAGT. The ends lost 3 bases at V and 1 base at J; junction bases unmatched: 3. The CDR3 DNA is TGTGCCAGCAGTGAGAGCGGGGTTTCCTACAATGAGCAGTTCTTC. Its translation: CASSESGVSYNEQFF.

The chain is built from TRBV27 and TRBJ2-3; TRBD2 agrees at 8 bases. CDR3 length: 16 residues. CDR1 is MNHEY and CDR2 is SMNVEV in the germline V gene (reference sequence). V lost 4 bases to trimming and J lost 5 bases; unmatched junction nucleotides: 11. The CDR3 protein is CASSSNSGVLLDTQYF. DNA for the CDR3: TGTGCCAGCAGTTCTAATAGCGGGGTGCTTTTAGATACGCAGTATTTT.

The chain uses TRBV27 and TRBJ1-1, with D perhaps matching TRBD1 (5 bases). V lost 6 bases and J lost 2, with 13 bases in between. There are 14 residues in the CDR3. CDR1 MNHEY and CDR2 SMNVEV come from the germline V gene (reference sequence). The CDR3 is CASRSGGTNTEAFF. CDR3 sequence (DNA): TGTGCCAGCAGGTCGGGGGGAACAAACACTGAAGCTTTCTTT.

In this sample, this clonotype turned up many times. CDR3 sequence (DNA): TGTGCCAGCAGCGATACACCGGGACAGGGCGATCAGCCCCAGCATTTT. This encodes CASSDTPGQGDQPQHF. V is TRBV6-1 and J is TRBJ1-5; 9 nucleotides match TRBD1. V lost 6 bases, J lost 5 bases, and 11 bases stayed unmatched. This CDR3 region has 16 residues. CDR1 is MNHNS, CDR2 SASEGT, per germline.

This clonotype was detected many times. CDR3 sequence reads: CASSRESNTGELFF. In DNA, the CDR3 is TGTGCCAGCAGCCGGGAGTCGAACACCGGGGAGCTGTTTTTT. The chain links TRBV27 to TRBJ2-2; perhaps TRBD2 as D (6 bases). This CDR3 has 14 residues. V was clipped by 6 bases and J by 0 bases, with 8 bases between them. The germline CDR1 and CDR2 sequences are MNHEY and SMNVEV (reference sequence).

This clonotype was seen only a few times. CDR3 nucleotide sequence: TGTGCCAGCAGCCTAGCGGGGGGGCCAGAGACCCAGTACTTC. Translation: CASSLAGGPETQYF. This chain uses TRBV3-1 with TRBJ2-5; TRBD2 agrees at 11 bases. Trimming removed 4 bases from V and 4 bases from J; junction bases left unmatched: 2. Germline-derived CDR1 and CDR2 are LGHDT and YNNKEL (reference sequence). The CDR3 is 14 amino acids.

This clonotype was picked up many times. A read error may produce the germline difference seen at one junction end. The gene calls are TRBV6-2 or TRBV6-3 and TRBJ2-7; TRBD1 might be the D (6 bases). Germline CDR1 is MNHEY and CDR2 is SVGEGT. This CDR3 comprises 12 residues. The CDR3 here is CASSSGQPTTNF. Written as DNA, the CDR3 is TGTGCCAGCAGTTCAGGACAGCCTACTACGAACTTC.

V and J are TRBV10-3 and TRBJ1-2, with D perhaps TRBD1 (6 bases). This CDR3 comprises 14 residues. Per germline, CDR1 ENHRY and CDR2 SYGVKD. Trimming pared 0 bases from V and 6 bases from J, leaving 11 bases between. The CDR3 nucleotides are TGTGCCATCAGTGAGTCGGGGACACCCCATGGCTACACCTTC. Translated, it gives CAISESGTPHGYTF.

This clonotype was seen repeatedly, ten times or more. This CDR3 is CASSGRGEYNEQFF. As DNA, the CDR3 is TGCGCCAGCAGTGGTCGGGGGGAGTACAATGAGCAGTTCTTC. The chain carries TRBV10-2 and TRBJ2-1, with 7 bases aligning to TRBD2. The CDR3 has 14 residues. V shed 4 bases, J shed 4 bases, and the junction held 4 bases outside the gene matches. Germline CDR1 is WSHSY and CDR2 is SAAADI.

Many counts were recorded for this clonotype. This chain connects TRBV12-3 or TRBV12-4 to TRBJ2-5; possibly TRBD2 for D (6 bases). Trimming shortened V by 4 bases and J by 1 base, and 16 bases separated the two germline ends. This CDR3 region has 16 residues. The chain's CDR3 is CASSSSTWGVQETQYF. The DNA of the CDR3 is TGTGCCAGCAGTTCCTCTACCTGGGGGGTCCAAGAGACCCAGTACTTC.